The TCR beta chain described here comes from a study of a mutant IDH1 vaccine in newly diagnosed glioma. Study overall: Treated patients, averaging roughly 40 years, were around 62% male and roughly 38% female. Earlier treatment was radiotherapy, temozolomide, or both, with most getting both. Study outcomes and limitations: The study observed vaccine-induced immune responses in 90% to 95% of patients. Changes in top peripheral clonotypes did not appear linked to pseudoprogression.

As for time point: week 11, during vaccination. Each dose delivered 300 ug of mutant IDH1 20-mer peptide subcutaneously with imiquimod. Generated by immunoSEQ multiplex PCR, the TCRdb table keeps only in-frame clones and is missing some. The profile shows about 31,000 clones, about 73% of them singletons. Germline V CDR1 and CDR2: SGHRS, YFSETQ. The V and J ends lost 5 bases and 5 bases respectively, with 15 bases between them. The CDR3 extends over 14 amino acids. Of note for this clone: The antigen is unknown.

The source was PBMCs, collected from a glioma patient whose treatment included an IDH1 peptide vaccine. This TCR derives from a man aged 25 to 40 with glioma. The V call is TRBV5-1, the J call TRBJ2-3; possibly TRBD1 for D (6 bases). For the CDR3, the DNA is TGCGCCAGCAGGTCGTTAAACAGGGTAGATACGCAGTATTTT. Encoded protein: CASRSLNRVDTQYF.